This T cell receptor (beta chain) stems from a study of cytomegalovirus exposure and HLA in healthy donors. Healthy bone marrow donors made up the donor group. The PCR ran on 60 Vbeta and 13 Jbeta primers. Method: immunoSEQ multiplex PCR; TCRdb's copy keeps in-frame clones and lacks some. The sample consists of about 230,000 clones, around 89% of them appearing once. CDR1 KGHSH and CDR2 LQKENI come from the germline V gene. The length of the CDR3 is 15 residues. J was trimmed by 9 bases and V by 4 bases; bases with no gene match: 11. Sequencing was carried out using PBMCs. This rearrangement joins TRBV18 to TRBJ2-1; 8 nucleotides line up with TRBD1. The TCR sequence derives from a woman between 18 and 29 years old in good health and CMV-seronegative. DNA for the CDR3: TGTGCCAGCTCACTACGGGACAGGACAGGTCCTGAGCAGTTCTTC. This sequence encodes CASSLRDRTGPEQFF.